This T cell receptor beta chain is from a study of CD8 T cells in ankylosing spondylitis. Broader study findings: A number of the motif variants had already been described in reactive arthritis synovial fluid and blood. In ankylosing spondylitis blood, a motif of 7 to 9 highly homologous TCR beta variants appeared characteristic. Disease-linked clones displayed a CD8+ phenotype and appeared relatively rarely in peripheral blood.

Germline-derived CDR1 and CDR2 are SQVTM and ANQGSEA. The CDR3 is made up of 13 amino acids. TCR beta libraries were made by quantitative 5'-RACE with molecular barcodes. TCRdb fed the 5' RACE reads into MiXCR, producing one record per CDR3 protein. This table has 200,000 to 300,000 distinct CDR3 sequences, 8% to 9% appearing once. This clonotype occurred many times. Its antigen is currently unknown. The chain uses TRBV29-1 and TRBJ2-2; TRBD1 might be the D (6 bases). This TCR was sampled from a female donor with ankylosing spondylitis or in good health (not recorded which). Material for sequencing was blood, either unsorted or a sorted T cell fraction (not recorded which). The CDR3 loop is CAVGTSHTGELFF. CDR3 coding DNA: TGCGCGGTTGGGACAAGTCACACCGGGGAGCTGTTTTTT.